This TCR beta chain emerged from a study of cytomegalovirus exposure and HLA in healthy donors. The study, taken as a whole, reports: In vitro work confirmed that a few CMV-associated chains recognize CMV antigens.

Germline CDR1 reads LNHNV; CDR2 reads YYDKDF (reference sequence). V lost 1 base and J lost 7; bases outside the gene matches: 4. CDR3 length equals 15 residues. Note on this clone: Its antigen is not identified.

Use of 60 Vbeta and 13 Jbeta primers characterized the PCR. Authors' analysis steps: There were tens of millions of unique TCR beta chains by a later count, and approximately 11 million of them were shared. The assay was immunoSEQ multiplex PCR, and TCRdb's table has in-frame clones only and misses some. That table gives V, J and clone size, and the DNA gave D and trimming. The sample holds about 160,000 clones, roughly 79% seen once. Material for sequencing was PBMCs. The V gene is TRBV15, the J gene TRBJ1-4; 9 positions agree with TRBD1. This receptor was taken from a man between 18 and 35 years old in good health and CMV-seropositive. Written as DNA, the CDR3 is TGTGCCACCAGCAGAGGGGACAGGGACTTTGAAAAACTGTTTTTT. Translating it yields CATSRGDRDFEKLFF. The full variable domain, its missing parts supplied by reference TRBV15 and TRBJ1-4, is DAMVIQNPRYQVTQFGKPVTLSCSQTLNHNVMYWYQQKSSQAPKLLFHYYDKDFNNEADTPDNFQSRRPNTSFCFLDIRSPGLGDTAMYLCATSRGDRDFEKLFFGSGTQLSVL.